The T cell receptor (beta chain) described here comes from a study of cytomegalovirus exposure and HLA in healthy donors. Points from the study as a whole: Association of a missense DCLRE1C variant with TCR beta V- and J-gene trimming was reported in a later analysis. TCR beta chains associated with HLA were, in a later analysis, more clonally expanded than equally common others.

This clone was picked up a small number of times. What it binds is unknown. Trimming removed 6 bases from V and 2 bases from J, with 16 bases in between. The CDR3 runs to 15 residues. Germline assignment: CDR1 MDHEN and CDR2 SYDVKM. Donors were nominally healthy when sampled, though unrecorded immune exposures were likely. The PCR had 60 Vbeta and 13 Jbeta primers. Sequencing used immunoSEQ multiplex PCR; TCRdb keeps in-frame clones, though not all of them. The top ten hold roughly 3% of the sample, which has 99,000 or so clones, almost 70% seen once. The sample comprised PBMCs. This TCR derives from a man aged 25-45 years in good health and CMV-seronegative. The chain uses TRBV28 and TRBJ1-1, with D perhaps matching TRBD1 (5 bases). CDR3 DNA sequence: TGTGCCAGCAGCCCGGTGGGGCCTAAAAACACTGAAGCTTTCTTT. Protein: CASSPVGPKNTEAFF.